The entry below gives a single T cell receptor (beta chain) sequence along with its context. Which antigen it targets is not known. No base quality information exists; no much larger clone differs at one position. The sample is drawn from a study of cytomegalovirus exposure and HLA in healthy donors (dated by TCRdb to 2015 to 2018). Describing the broader study: According to a later analysis, the approximately 120 validation repertoires were produced on the same platform as the 666 repertoires of the first cohort. The study was designed to test whether signatures of past pathogen exposure could be identified by cataloging public T cell receptors. Besides the first cohort of roughly 700 subjects, a separate validation cohort made up of 120 different subjects was used. To predict cytomegalovirus infection status, the study brought together high-throughput TCR immunosequencing, statistical association of individual TCRs with disease status, and machine learning. Summary of the overall study and its limitations: The study listed 150 to 200 TCR beta chains as associated with cytomegalovirus. A later analysis found that TCRs clustered in the first cohort also tended to co-occur in the 120 validation repertoires, with more than 90% of cluster scores above 0. The validation cohort had no HLA typing available for a later analysis, so co-occurrence within that cohort was assessed over all 130 or so repertoires. Cytomegalovirus status was reported to be diagnosed by the classifier with high specificity and sensitivity in both the original and validation cohorts. Most TCR sequences were seen in very few donors, while some public TCRs were found in many individuals. Three of the identified cytomegalovirus-associated TCR beta chains were confirmed in vitro to be specific for cytomegalovirus antigens. The authors suggested that the approach could potentially be extended to other disease states and immunological phenotypes.

Receptor amplification or capture employed the immunoSEQ multiplex PCR assay. On the study's bioinformatics: A statistical classification framework was built for diagnosing cytomegalovirus status from the catalog of TCR beta chain sequences. TCRdb mirrors the immuneACCESS table, restricted to in-frame sequences. Some clones are absent from its copies; in checked studies, under half trace to an unresolved V gene, and the reason for the others is unknown. For V, J and clone size, that table is used; D and trimming come from the DNA. The sample table shows some 180,000 clones, and approximately 86% are seen once. 6% to 8% of the sample is held by the ten biggest clonotypes. For CDR1 and CDR2, the germline V gene lists SGHRS and YFSETQ. V is reduced by 0 bases and J by 8 bases, leaving a spacing of 12 bases between them. The CDR3 has 14 amino acids, counting the end cysteine and phenylalanine. Just CDR3 DNA is preserved here, 42 bases in frame from base 1.

The donors were included in the validation cohort of roughly 120 subjects, a group kept apart from the roughly 670-subject first cohort. The TCR sequence derives from a man aged 25 to 45 in good health and CMV-seropositive. The specimen was PBMCs. The sequence is built from TRBV5-1 and TRBJ2-1, with a tentative D gene TRBD2 over 6 matching bases. The CDR3 amino acid sequence is: CASSLAGRDYEQFF. The DNA is TGCGCCAGCAGCTTGGCGGGCAGGGACTATGAGCAGTTCTTC. With the rest looked up from the reference TRBV5-1 and TRBJ2-1 genes rather than sequenced, the full variable domain is KAGVTQTPRYLIKTRGQQVTLSCSPISGHRSVSWYQQTPGQGLQFLFEYFSETQRNKGNFPGRFSGRQFSNSRSEMNVSTLELGDSALYLCASSLAGRDYEQFFGPGTRLTVL.